This T cell receptor (beta chain) stems from a study of T-cell memory formation after mild COVID-19. On the study more broadly: Clusters of TCRs were largely donor specific. Study results and caveats: CD4+ contracting clones were found mainly in CM and EM, and CD8+ ones in EMRA.

The trim removed 5 bases at V and 4 bases at J, leaving 9 bases unmatched. From germline, CDR1 is LGHNA and CDR2 YSLEER. This CDR3 region has 16 residues. TCRdb redid the calling of the 5' RACE reads with MiXCR, one entry per CDR3 protein. Seen here are hundreds of thousands of distinct CDR3 sequences, roughly 17% observed once, and the top ten hold approximately 21%. This clonotype was seen a single time. The antigen is not known. The V and J genes are TRBV4-3 and TRBJ2-3, with 10 positions matching TRBD2. Material: PBMCs or a T cell subset sorted from them (not recorded which). The receptor's source is a man aged 18-30 years who had mild COVID-19 (a few samples of this study predate the infection). Cell type and time point are not known. The chain's CDR3 is CASSVLSGGHPDTQYF. The CDR3 region has the DNA TGCGCCAGCAGCGTGCTTAGCGGGGGGCATCCAGATACGCAGTATTTT.